A selection of T cell receptor beta chains follows, all from one sample in a study of blood T cell repertoires in COVID-19. Produced via immunoSEQ multiplex PCR; TCRdb's table is partial and in-frame only. Of over 200,000 clones in the sample, about 90% are singletons; the top ten hold about 2.5%. Sequenced material: peripheral blood. Receptors originate from a woman in her fifties or sixties with acute or convalescent COVID-19. Each CDR3 is given with its conserved first and last residue. Fields, in order: D gene, clone size, V gene, J gene, CDR3 protein, CDR3 DNA. The D gene is left open where the match is weak. The size field is filled for only some rows; it gives once, few, many or a size class.

TRBD1	NA	TRBV6-2/TRBV6-3	TRBJ1-2	CASRPGTGANYGYTF	TGTGCCAGCAGACCTGGGACAGGGGCTAACTATGGCTACACCTTC
TRBD1	NA	TRBV5-6	TRBJ1-1	CASSLGLTGGGFASEAFF	TGTGCCAGCAGCTTGGGCCTGACAGGGGGAGGATTTGCTTCTGAAGCTTTCTTT
NA	NA	TRBV23-1	TRBJ1-2	CASSQWEGRSNYGYTF	TGCGCCAGCAGTCAGTGGGAGGGCAGATCGAACTATGGCTACACCTTC
NA	NA	TRBV20-1	TRBJ1-1	CSASRQGAEAFF	TGCAGTGCTAGTCGACAAGGGGCTGAAGCTTTCTTT
NA	NA	TRBV6-2/TRBV6-3	TRBJ2-2	CASSPFGAETTGELFF	TGTGCCAGCAGCCCCTTTGGGGCGGAAACCACCGGGGAGCTGTTTTTT
TRBD1	NA	TRBV10-1	TRBJ1-3	CASSEGTGLSGNTIYF	TGCGCCAGCAGTGAGGGGACAGGTCTCTCTGGAAACACCATATATTTT
TRBD1	once	TRBV5-5	TRBJ1-2	CASSDRAVANYGYTF	TGTGCCAGCAGTGACAGGGCCGTAGCTAACTATGGCTACACCTTC
TRBD1	NA	TRBV19	TRBJ2-3	CASSPTGGTQYF	TGTGCCAGTAGTCCGACAGGGGGTACGCAGTATTTT
TRBD2	NA	TRBV11-3	TRBJ2-5	CASSPTAGGLETQYF	TGTGCCAGCAGCCCCACCGCGGGAGGGTTGGAGACCCAGTACTTC
NA	once	TRBV5-4	TRBJ1-1	CASSPDSRNTEAFF	TGTGCCAGCAGCCCGGACAGCCGGAACACTGAAGCTTTCTTT
TRBD2	few	TRBV28	TRBJ2-7	CASRDTTSGSSYEQYF	TGTGCCAGCAGAGACACGACTAGCGGGAGCTCCTACGAGCAGTACTTC
NA	NA	TRBV19	TRBJ2-6	CASSIVGSGNSGANVLTF	TGTGCCAGTAGTATAGTGGGTTCGGGAAACTCTGGGGCCAACGTCCTGACTTTC
NA	NA	TRBV20-1	TRBJ1-2	CSPWAGYGYTF	TGCAGTCCATGGGCGGGCTATGGCTACACCTTC
TRBD1	NA	TRBV18	TRBJ2-7	CASSPSTGAYEQYF	TGTGCCAGCTCACCAAGTACAGGGGCCTACGAGCAGTACTTC
TRBD1	once	TRBV5-1	TRBJ1-2	CASSVDRGSKGYTF	TGCGCCAGCAGCGTGGACAGGGGTTCTAAGGGCTACACCTTC
NA	NA	TRBV3-1/TRBV3-2	TRBJ2-1	CASRPQDYEYNEQFF	TGTGCCAGCAGACCCCAGGATTACGAATACAATGAGCAGTTCTTC
TRBD1	few	TRBV5-1	TRBJ1-2	CASSFRGAVIYGYTF	TGCGCCAGCAGCTTCAGGGGGGCGGTGATCTATGGCTACACCTTC
TRBD2	NA	TRBV5-6	TRBJ2-1	CASSFGTSLGENNEQFF	TGTGCCAGCAGCTTTGGGACTAGCCTCGGAGAGAACAATGAGCAGTTCTTC
TRBD2	NA	TRBV30	TRBJ2-7	CAWTMTSGGAYEQYF	TGTGCCTGGACCATGACTAGCGGGGGTGCCTACGAGCAGTACTTC
TRBD1	NA	TRBV7-9	TRBJ2-1	CASSTWTGNNEQFF	TGTGCCAGCAGCACCTGGACAGGGAACAATGAGCAGTTCTTC
NA	NA	TRBV2	TRBJ1-2	CASRLQGAIVYGYTF	TGTGCCAGCAGACTACAGGGTGCCATCGTCTATGGCTACACCTTC
TRBD2	NA	TRBV19	TRBJ2-3	CASSVTSGRGDTQYF	TGTGCCAGTAGTGTCACTAGCGGGAGAGGAGATACGCAGTATTTT
TRBD2	NA	TRBV11-1	TRBJ2-1	CASSPLDGGARQFF	TGTGCCAGCAGCCCTTTGGACGGGGGGGCCCGGCAGTTCTTC
NA	NA	TRBV7-8	TRBJ2-7	CASSLARLGASEQYF	TGTGCCAGCAGCTTAGCCCGGCTAGGTGCGAGCGAGCAGTACTTC
NA	once	TRBV6-5	TRBJ2-4	CASSSLRGGKNIQYF	TGTGCCAGCAGTTCCTTAAGGGGGGGTAAAAACATTCAGTACTTC